This TCR beta chain was observed in a study of blood T cell repertoires in COVID-19. Study overall: Italy, Spain and the United States were the sources of the convalescent and acute COVID-19 samples.

Per the authors' pipeline: Scientists estimated how many nucleated cells there were by amplifying reference gene primers. Assay: immunoSEQ multiplex PCR; the TCRdb copy retains only in-frame clones and omits some. That table gives V, J and clone size, and the DNA gave D and trimming. Here the sample spans about 300,000 clones, roughly nine tenths being singletons. The germline V gene has CDR1 LGHNA and CDR2 YSLEER. V shed 0 bases and J shed 4 bases, with 12 bases lying between them. This CDR3 has 15 residues. Seattle enrolled patients during active infection and tracked them longitudinally. The sequence was obtained from a woman in her thirties with COVID-19, enrolled during active disease. Sequenced sample: peripheral blood. The J gene is TRBJ1-2, the V gene TRBV4-3, with D hard to call. DNA for the CDR3: TGCGCCAGCAGCCAAGATCGCGGGTCACCCTATGGCTACACCTTC. This codes for CASSQDRGSPYGYTF.